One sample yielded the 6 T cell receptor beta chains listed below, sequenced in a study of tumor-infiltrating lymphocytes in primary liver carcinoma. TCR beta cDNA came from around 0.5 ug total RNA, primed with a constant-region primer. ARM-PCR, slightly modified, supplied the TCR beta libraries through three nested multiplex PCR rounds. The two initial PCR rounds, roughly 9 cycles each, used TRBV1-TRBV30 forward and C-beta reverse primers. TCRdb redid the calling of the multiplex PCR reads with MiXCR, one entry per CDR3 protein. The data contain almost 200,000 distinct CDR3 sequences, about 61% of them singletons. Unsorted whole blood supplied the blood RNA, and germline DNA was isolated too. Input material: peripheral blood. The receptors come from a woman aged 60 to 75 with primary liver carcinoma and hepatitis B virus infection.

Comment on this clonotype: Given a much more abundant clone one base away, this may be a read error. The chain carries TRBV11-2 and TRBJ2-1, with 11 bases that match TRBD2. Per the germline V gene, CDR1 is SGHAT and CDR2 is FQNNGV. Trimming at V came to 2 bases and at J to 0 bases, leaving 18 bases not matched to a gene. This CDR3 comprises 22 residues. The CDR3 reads CASSLPRASGRSRPSSYNEQFF. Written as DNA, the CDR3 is TGTGCCAGCAGCTTACCGCGGGCTAGCGGGAGGTCCCGACCAAGCTCCTACAATGAGCAGTTCTTC.

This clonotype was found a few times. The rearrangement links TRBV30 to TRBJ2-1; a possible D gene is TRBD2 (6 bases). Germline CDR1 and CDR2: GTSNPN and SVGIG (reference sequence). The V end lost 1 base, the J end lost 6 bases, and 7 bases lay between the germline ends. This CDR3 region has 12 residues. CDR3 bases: TGTGCCTGGAGTGATAGCGGCAATGAGCAGTTCTTC. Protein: CAWSDSGNEQFF.

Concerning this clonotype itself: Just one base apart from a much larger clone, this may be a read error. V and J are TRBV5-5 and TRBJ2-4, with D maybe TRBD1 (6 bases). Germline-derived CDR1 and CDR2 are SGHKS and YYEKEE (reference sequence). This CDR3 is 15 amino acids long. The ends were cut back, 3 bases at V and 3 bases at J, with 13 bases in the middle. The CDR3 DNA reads TGTGCCAGCAGCTCCGGACAGCTTGACAAAAACATTCAGTACTTC. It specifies CASSSGQLDKNIQYF.

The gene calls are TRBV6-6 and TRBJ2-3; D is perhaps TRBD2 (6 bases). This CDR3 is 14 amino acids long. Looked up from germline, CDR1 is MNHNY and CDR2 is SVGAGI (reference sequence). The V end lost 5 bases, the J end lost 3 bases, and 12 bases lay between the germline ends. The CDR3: CASSRDGGTDTQYF. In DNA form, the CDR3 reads TGTGCCAGCAGTCGGGACGGGGGAACAGATACGCAGTATTTT.

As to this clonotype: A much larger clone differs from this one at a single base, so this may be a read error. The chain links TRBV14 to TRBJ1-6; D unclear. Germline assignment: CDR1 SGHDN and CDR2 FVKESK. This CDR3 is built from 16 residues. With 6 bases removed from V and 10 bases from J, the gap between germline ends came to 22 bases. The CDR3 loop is CASRAGGTVVRSPLHF. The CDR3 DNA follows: TGTGCCAGCAGGGCAGGAGGCACCGTCGTCCGGTCACCCCTCCACTTT. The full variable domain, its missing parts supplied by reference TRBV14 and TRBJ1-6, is EAGVTQFPSHSVIEKGQTVTLRCDPISGHDNLYWYRRVMGKEIKFLLHFVKESKQDESGMPNNRFLAERTGGTYSTLKVQPAELEDSGVYFCASRAGGTVVRSPLHFGNGTRLTVT.

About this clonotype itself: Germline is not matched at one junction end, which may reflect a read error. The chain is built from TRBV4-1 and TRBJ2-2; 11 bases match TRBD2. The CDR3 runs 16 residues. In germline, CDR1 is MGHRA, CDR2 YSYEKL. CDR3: CTSSQLTSGKGGELVF. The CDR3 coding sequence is TGCACCAGCAGCCAGCTGACTAGCGGGAAAGGCGGGGAGCTGGTTTTT.